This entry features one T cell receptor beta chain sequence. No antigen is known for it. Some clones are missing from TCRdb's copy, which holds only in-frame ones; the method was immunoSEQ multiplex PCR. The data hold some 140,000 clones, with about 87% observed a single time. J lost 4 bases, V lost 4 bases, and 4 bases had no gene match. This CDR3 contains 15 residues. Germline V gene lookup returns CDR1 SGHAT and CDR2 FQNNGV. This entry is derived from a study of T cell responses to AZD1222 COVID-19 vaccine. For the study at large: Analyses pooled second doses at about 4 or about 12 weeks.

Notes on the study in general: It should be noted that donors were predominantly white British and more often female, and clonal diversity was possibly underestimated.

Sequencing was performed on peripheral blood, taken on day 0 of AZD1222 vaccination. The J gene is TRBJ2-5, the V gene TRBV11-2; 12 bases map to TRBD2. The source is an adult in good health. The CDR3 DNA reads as TGTGCCAGCAGCTGGGCTAGCGGGGGGGCAGAGACCCAGTACTTC. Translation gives CASSWASGGAETQYF. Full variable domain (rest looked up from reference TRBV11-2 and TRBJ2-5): EAGVAQSPRYKIIEKRQSVAFWCNPISGHATLYWYQQILGQGPKLLIQFQNNGVVDDSQLPKDRFSAERLKGVDSTLKIQPAKLEDSAVYLCASSWASGGAETQYFGPGTRLLVL.